These 9 T cell receptor beta chains were sequenced from one sample in a study of T cell clonality in common variable immunodeficiency. The table came from immunoSEQ multiplex PCR; TCRdb's copy has only in-frame clones and leaves some out. The sample yields more than 30,000 clones, without any singletons. The sample was peripheral blood mononuclear cells. These receptors were taken from a person aged 18-70 years in good health.

This clone was seen repeatedly, ten times or more. The read gets to within 3 residues of the CDR3 end, and the germline J gene fills in the rest. The V call is TRBV7-9, the J call TRBJ2-7; 11 bases are shared with TRBD2. V lost 4 bases to trimming and J lost 3 bases; unmatched junction nucleotides: 5. The CDR3 runs 15 residues. CDR1 SEHNR and CDR2 FQNEAQ come from the germline V gene (reference sequence). CDR3 amino acids: CASSWPGLADYEQYF. Partial CDR3 DNA: TGTGCCAGCAGCTGGCCGGGACTAGCGGACTACGAG. The variable domain in full, completed from reference TRBV7-9 and TRBJ2-7, reads DTGVSQNPRHKITKRGQNVTFRCDPISEHNRLYWYRQTLGQGPEFLTYFQNEAQLEKSRLLSDRFSAERPKGSFSTLEIQRTEQGDSAMYLCASSWPGLADYEQYFGPGTRLTVT.

This clone was recorded many times. From the germline J gene comes the end of the CDR3, since the read stops 3 residues before it. This chain joins TRBV19 and TRBJ2-1; TRBD2 is a possible D gene (6 bases). The V and J ends lost 10 bases and 4 bases respectively, with 20 bases between them. Germline V lookup: CDR1 LNHDA, CDR2 SQIVND (reference sequence). The CDR3 spans 15 residues. CDR3 loop: CATTRGSSRYNEQFF. The part of the CDR3 DNA that was read is TGTGCCACCACGCGGGGATCTTCGCGGTACAATGAG.

This clone was detected ten times or more. The sequence runs out 3 residues before the end of the CDR3; the remainder is reconstructed from the germline J gene. V gene TRBV6-1 combines with J gene TRBJ1-2; tentative D call: TRBD1 (5 bases). Per the germline V gene, CDR1 is MNHNS and CDR2 is SASEGT. CDR3 length: 16 amino acids. V lost 2 bases, J lost 2 bases, and 15 bases lay in between. Incomplete CDR3 DNA: TGTGCCAGCAGTGAAAACGAGGAGGGGTTCAACTATGGC. Translated, it gives CASSENEEGFNYG. The full CDR3 protein reads CASSENEEGFNYGYTF.

Ten or more counts support this clone. The read ends 3 residues before the CDR3 terminus; that terminus is restored from the germline J gene. The chain is built from TRBV10-1 and TRBJ1-1, with a possible D match to TRBD1 (5 bases). Trimming removed 0 bases at V and 5 bases at J, with 10 bases between. Germline values: CDR1 WNHNN, CDR2 SYGVQD (reference sequence). CDR3 length equals 14 residues. The CDR3 loop reads CASSESIGGTEAFF. The covered CDR3 bases are TGCGCCAGCAGTGAGTCGATCGGGGGAACTGAA.

This clone came up many times. Read sequence stops 3 residues before the CDR3 end, and the germline J gene provides the missing end. The chain links TRBV28 to TRBJ2-3; no definite D call. The CDR3 length is 15 residues. CDR1 and CDR2 (germline): MDHEN, SYDVKM. Trimming cost V 3 bases and J 0 bases, with 10 bases left between them. The chain's CDR3 is CASSLTPKSTDTQYF. The covered CDR3 bases are TGTGCCAGCAGTTTGACTCCAAAGAGCACAGATACG.

This clone was recorded many times. Coverage ceases 3 residues before the CDR3 finishes, and the germline J gene fills in the end. This chain connects TRBV7-8 to TRBJ1-6; D call uncertain. CDR1 is SGHVS, CDR2 FQNEAQ, per germline. The CDR3 loop spans 15 amino acids. CDR3 in amino acids: CASSLAAGDSPTLHF. CDR3 DNA, as far as it was read: TGTGCCAGCAGCTTAGCGGCCGGGGATTCACCAACC.

This clone has ten or more counts. The CDR3 end is not reached by the read, which stops 3 residues before it; the germline J gene fills it in. The gene calls are TRBV20-1 and TRBJ2-3; the match to TRBD1 covers 7 bases. CDR1 is DFQATT and CDR2 is SNEGSKA in the germline V gene (reference sequence). This CDR3 has 16 residues. V lost 5 bases and J lost 2; bases outside the gene matches: 13. Here the CDR3 reads CSALFPGGFVTDTQYF. The sequenced CDR3 bases are TGCAGTGCTTTGTTCCCAGGGGGATTCGTCACAGATACG.

Ten or more counts support this clone. With the read ending 3 residues before the CDR3 end, the germline J gene is used to fill in that end. This chain connects TRBV19 to TRBJ2-3, with D possibly TRBD1 on 6 matching bases. V was shortened by 2 bases and J by 6 bases, with 12 bases between the two germline ends. This CDR3 comprises 14 residues. Germline V lookup: CDR1 LNHDA, CDR2 SQIVND (reference sequence). CDR3 bases read: TGTGCCAGTAGTATACAACAGGGCCGGGATACG. Encoded protein: CASSIQQGRDT. The entire CDR3 is CASSIQQGRDTQYF. Filled out from reference TRBV19 and TRBJ2-3, the complete variable domain reads DGGITQSPKYLFRKEGQNVTLSCEQNLNHDAMYWYRQDPGQGLRLIYYSQIVNDFQKGDIAEGYSVSREKKESFPLTVTSAQKNPTAFYLCASSIQQGRDTQYFGPGTRLTVL.

This clone was seen repeatedly, ten times or more. The DNA ends 3 residues before the CDR3 does, and the rest of the CDR3 is filled in from the germline J gene. The V call is TRBV19, the J call TRBJ1-2; TRBD1 might be the D (6 bases). Trimming cost V 7 bases and J 4 bases, with 10 bases left between them. The CDR3 is made up of 12 amino acids. Germline V CDR1 and CDR2: LNHDA, SQIVND (reference sequence). This CDR3 is CASNEGVYGYTF. CDR3 bases read: TGTGCCAGTAACGAGGGGGTCTATGGC.